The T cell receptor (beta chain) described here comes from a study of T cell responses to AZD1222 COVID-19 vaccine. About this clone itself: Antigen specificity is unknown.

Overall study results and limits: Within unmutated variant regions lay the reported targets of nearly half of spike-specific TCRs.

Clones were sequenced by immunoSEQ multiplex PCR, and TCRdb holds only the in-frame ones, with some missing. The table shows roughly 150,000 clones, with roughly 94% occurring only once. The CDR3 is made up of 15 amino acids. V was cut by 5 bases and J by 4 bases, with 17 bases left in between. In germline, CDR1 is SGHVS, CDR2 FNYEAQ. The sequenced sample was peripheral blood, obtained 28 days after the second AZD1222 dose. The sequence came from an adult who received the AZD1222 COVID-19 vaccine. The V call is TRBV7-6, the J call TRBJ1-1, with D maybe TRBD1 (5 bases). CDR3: CASSQITGPSTEAFF. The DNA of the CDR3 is TGTGCCAGCAGCCAAATAACAGGTCCCAGCACTGAAGCTTTCTTT.